This TCR beta chain is from a study of blood T cell repertoires in COVID-19. Study details: The cDNA or gDNA used as material had been derived from T cells, B-cell-depleted T cells, or PBMCs.

Only in-frame clones appear in the TCRdb table, and some are missing; sequencing was by immunoSEQ multiplex PCR. The sample shows about 48,000 clones, 90% of them seen only once. Germline values: CDR1 SGHTS, CDR2 YDEGEE. The CDR3 extends over 16 amino acids. The V gene lost 0 bases and the J gene lost 0 bases, with 10 bases spanning the gap. The sequence was collected from a man between 65 and 79 years old with acute or convalescent COVID-19. The V call is TRBV5-8, the J call TRBJ1-5; D perhaps matches TRBD1 (6 bases). Material for sequencing was peripheral blood. The CDR3 reads CASSLGTGISNQPQHF. In nucleotides, the CDR3 is TGTGCCAGCAGCTTGGGAACAGGGATTAGCAATCAGCCCCAGCATTTT.